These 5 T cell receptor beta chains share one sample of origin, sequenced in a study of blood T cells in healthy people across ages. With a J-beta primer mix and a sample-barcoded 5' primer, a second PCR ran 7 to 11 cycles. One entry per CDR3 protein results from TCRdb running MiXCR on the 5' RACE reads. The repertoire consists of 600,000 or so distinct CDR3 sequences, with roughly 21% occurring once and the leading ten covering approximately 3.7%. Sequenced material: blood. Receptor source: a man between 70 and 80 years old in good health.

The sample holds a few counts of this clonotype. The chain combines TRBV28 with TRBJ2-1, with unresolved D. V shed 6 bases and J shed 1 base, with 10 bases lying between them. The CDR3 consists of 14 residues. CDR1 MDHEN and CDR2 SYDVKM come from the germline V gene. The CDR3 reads CASSGRSSYNEQFF. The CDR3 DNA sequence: TGTGCCAGCAGCGGACGGAGTTCCTACAATGAGCAGTTCTTC.

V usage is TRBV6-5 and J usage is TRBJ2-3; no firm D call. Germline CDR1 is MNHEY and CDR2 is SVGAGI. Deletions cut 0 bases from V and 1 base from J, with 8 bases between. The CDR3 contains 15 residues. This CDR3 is CASSYSSDRTDTQYF. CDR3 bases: TGTGCCAGCAGTTACTCAAGCGACCGCACAGATACGCAGTATTTT.

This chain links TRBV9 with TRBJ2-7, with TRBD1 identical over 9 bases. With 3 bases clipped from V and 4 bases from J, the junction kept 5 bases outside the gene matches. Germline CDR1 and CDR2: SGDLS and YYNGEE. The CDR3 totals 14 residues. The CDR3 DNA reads TGTGCCAGCAGCGAAGGACAGGGGTTTTACGAGCAGTACTTC. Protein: CASSEGQGFYEQYF.

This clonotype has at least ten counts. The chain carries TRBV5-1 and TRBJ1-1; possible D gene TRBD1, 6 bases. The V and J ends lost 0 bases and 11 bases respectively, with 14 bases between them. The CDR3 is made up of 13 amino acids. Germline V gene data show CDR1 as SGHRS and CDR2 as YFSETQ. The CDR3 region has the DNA TGCGCCAGCAGCTTGGCCGGGGGGCCGGGGGCTTTCTTT. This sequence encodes CASSLAGGPGAFF. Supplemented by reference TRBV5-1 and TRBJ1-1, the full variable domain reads KAGVTQTPRYLIKTRGQQVTLSCSPISGHRSVSWYQQTPGQGLQFLFEYFSETQRNKGNFPGRFSGRQFSNSRSEMNVSTLELGDSALYLCASSLAGGPGAFFGQGTRLTVV.

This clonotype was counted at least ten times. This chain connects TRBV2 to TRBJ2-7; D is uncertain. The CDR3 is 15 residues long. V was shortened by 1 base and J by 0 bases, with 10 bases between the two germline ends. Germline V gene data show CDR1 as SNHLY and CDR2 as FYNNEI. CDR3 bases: TGTGCCAGCAGTGAAGTGGTGGGCAACTCCTACGAGCAGTACTTC. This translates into CASSEVVGNSYEQYF.